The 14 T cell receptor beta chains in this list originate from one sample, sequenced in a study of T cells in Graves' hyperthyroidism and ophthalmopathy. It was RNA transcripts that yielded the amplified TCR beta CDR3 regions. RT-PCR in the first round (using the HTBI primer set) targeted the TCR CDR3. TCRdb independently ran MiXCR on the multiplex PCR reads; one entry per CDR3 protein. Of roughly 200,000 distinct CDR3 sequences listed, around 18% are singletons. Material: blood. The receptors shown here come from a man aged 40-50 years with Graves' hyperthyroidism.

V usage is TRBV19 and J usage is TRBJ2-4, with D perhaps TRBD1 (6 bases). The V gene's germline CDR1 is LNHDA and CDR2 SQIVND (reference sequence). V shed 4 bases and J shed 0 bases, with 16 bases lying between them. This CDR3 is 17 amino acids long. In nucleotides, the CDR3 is TGTGCCAGTAGTACCCCCGGACAGTTTCTAGCCAAAAACATTCAGTACTTC. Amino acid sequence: CASSTPGQFLAKNIQYF.

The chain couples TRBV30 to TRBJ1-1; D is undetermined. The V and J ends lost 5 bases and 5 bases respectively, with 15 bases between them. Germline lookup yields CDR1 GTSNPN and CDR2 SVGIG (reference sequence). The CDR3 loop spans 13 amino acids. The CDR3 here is CAWSKKPGTEAFF. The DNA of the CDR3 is TGTGCCTGGTCCAAGAAACCTGGGACTGAAGCTTTCTTT.

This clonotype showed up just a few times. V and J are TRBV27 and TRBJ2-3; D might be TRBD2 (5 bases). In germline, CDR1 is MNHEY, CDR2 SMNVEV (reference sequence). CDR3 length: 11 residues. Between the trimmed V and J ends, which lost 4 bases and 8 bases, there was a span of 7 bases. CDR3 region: CASSSGLTQYF. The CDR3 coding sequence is TGTGCCAGCAGTTCCGGACTTACGCAGTATTTT.

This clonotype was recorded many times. The CDR3: CASSSPSGFGYTF. The CDR3 DNA sequence: TGTGCCAGCAGTTCCCCATCAGGGTTTGGCTACACCTTC. This rearrangement joins TRBV27 to TRBJ1-2, with D possibly TRBD1 on 5 matching bases. This CDR3 is built from 13 residues. Trimming stripped 4 bases from V and 7 bases from J, with 13 bases between. The germline V gene encodes CDR1 MNHEY and CDR2 SMNVEV (reference sequence).

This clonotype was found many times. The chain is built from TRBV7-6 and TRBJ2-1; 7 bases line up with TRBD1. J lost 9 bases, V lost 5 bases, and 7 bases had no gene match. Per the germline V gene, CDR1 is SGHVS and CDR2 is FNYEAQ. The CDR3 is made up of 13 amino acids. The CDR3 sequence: CASSPPRGPEQFF. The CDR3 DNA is TGTGCCAGCAGCCCTCCGAGGGGGCCTGAGCAGTTCTTC.

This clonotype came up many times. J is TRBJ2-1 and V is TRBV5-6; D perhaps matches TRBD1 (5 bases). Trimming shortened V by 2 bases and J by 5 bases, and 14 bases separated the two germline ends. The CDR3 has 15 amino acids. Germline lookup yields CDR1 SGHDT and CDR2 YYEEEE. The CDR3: CASSFRGLGNNEQFF. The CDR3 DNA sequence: TGTGCCAGCAGCTTTAGGGGCCTAGGGAACAATGAGCAGTTCTTC.

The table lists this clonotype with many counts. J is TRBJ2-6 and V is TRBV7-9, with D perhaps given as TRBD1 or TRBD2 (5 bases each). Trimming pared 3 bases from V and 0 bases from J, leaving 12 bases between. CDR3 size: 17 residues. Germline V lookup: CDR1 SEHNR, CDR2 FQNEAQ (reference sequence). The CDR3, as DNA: TGTGCCAGCAGCTTTATCGGTGGGGGCTCTGGGGCCAACGTCCTGACTTTC. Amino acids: CASSFIGGGSGANVLTF.

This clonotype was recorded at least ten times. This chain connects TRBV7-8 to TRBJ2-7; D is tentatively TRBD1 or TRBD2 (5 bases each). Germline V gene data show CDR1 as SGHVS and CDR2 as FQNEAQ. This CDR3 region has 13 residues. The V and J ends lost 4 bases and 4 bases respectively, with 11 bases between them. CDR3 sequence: CASSYREGYEQYF. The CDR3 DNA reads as TGTGCCAGCAGCTACCGTGAGGGGTACGAGCAGTACTTC.

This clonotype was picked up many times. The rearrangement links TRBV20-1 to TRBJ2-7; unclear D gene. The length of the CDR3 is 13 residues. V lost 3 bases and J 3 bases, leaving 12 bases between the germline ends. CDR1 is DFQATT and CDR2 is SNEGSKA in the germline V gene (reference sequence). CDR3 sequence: CSASNPGNYEQYF. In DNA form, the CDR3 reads TGCAGTGCTAGTAATCCGGGTAACTACGAGCAGTACTTC.

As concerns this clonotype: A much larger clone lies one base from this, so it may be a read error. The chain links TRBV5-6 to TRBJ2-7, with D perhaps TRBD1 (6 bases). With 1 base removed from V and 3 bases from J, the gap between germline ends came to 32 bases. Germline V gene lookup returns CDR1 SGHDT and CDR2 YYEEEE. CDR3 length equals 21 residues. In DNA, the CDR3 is TGTGCCAGCAGCTTGTTGAGACAGGACCTCTCCGGCTTAAGCTCCCTCTACGAGCAGTACTTC. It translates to CASSLLRQDLSGLSSLYEQYF.

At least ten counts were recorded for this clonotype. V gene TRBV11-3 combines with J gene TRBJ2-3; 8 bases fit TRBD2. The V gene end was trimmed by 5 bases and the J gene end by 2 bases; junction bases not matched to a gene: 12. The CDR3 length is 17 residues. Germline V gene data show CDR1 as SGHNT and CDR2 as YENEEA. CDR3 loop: CASSARGSGGHTDTQYF. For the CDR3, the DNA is TGTGCCAGCAGCGCCCGAGGGAGCGGGGGCCACACAGATACGCAGTATTTT. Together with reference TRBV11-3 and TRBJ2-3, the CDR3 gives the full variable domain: EAGVVQSPRYKIIEKKQPVAFWCNPISGHNTLYWYLQNLGQGPELLIRYENEEAVDDSQLPKDRFSAERLKGVDSTLKIQPAELGDSAVYLCASSARGSGGHTDTQYFGPGTRLTVL.

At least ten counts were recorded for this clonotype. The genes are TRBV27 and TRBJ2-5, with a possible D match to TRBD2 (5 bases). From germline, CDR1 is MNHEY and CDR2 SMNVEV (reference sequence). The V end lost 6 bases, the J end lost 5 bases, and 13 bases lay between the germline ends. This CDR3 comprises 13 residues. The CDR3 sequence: CASSQRSGETQYF. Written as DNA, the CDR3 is TGTGCCAGCAGCCAACGCTCGGGGGAGACCCAGTACTTC.

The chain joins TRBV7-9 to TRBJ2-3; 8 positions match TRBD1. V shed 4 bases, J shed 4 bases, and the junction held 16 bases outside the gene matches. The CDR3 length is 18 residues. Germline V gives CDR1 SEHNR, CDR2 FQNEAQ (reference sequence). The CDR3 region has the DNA TGTGCCAGCAGCTCCCATATCTTCGGACAGGGCTTCCCAGATACGCAGTATTTT. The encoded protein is CASSSHIFGQGFPDTQYF.

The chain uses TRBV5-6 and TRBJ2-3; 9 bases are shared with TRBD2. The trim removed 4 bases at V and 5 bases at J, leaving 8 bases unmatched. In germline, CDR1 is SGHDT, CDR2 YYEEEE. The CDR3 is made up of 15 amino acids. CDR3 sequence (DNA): TGTGCCAGCAGCGGGGACGCGGGGGGGCAAGATACGCAGTATTTT. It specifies CASSGDAGGQDTQYF.